The clone carrying this T cell receptor beta chain appeared a single time. The data derive from a study of control samples from healthy donors and cancer patients. The table came from immunoSEQ multiplex PCR; TCRdb's copy has only in-frame clones and leaves some out. The profile shows about 150,000 clones, roughly 88% of them singletons. Germline V gives CDR1 MNHEY, CDR2 SMNVEV (reference sequence). Trimming left V 2 bases short and J 6 bases short, with 11 bases between. The CDR3 spans 13 residues. The clonotype comes from a man younger than 30 in good health. The chain combines TRBV27 with TRBJ2-7; TRBD1 is a possible D gene (6 bases). The sample consisted of blood. The CDR3 bases are TGTGCCAGCAGTTTACACAGGGTGCCCGAGCAGTACTTC. It yields the protein CASSLHRVPEQYF.